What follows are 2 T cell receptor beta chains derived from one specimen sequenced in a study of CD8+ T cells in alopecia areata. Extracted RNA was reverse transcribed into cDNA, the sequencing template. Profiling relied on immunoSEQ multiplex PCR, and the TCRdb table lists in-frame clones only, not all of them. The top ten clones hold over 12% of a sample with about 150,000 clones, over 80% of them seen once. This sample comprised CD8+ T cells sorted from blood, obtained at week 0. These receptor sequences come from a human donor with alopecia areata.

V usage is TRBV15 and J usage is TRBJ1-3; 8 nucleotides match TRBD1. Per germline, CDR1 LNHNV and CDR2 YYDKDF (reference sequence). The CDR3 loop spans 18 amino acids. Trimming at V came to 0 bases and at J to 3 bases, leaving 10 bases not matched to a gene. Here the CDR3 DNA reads TGTGCCACCAGCAGAGATCGCCTGGCAGGGGGCGTTGGAAACACCATATATTTT. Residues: CATSRDRLAGGVGNTIYF.

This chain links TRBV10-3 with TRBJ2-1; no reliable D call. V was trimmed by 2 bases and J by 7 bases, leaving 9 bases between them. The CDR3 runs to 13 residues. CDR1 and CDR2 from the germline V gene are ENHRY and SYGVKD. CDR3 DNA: TGTGCCATCAGTGAGCCCATGGGGAATGAGCAGTTCTTC. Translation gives CAISEPMGNEQFF.